One and the same sample provided the 14 T cell receptor beta chains below, sequenced in a study of T cells in Graves' hyperthyroidism and ophthalmopathy. Amplification of TCR beta CDR3 regions was performed using RNA transcripts as template. A set of HTBI primers served as the primers for a first-round RT-PCR of the TCR CDR3. TCRdb redid the calling of the multiplex PCR reads with MiXCR, one entry per CDR3 protein. The table has about 580,000 distinct CDR3 sequences, just over 45% seen once; the top ten hold about 7.8%. Sequencing input: peripheral blood or thyroid tissue (not recorded which). The receptors shown here come from a woman aged 18-29 years with Graves' hyperthyroidism.

On this clonotype itself: A much larger clone sits a single nucleotide away, making a read error possible. This chain joins TRBV18 and TRBJ1-1, with D unclear. Germline V CDR1 and CDR2: KGHSH, LQKENI. The CDR3 is 14 residues long. As DNA, the CDR3 is TGTGGCAGCTCACCAATGTTACAGAGAGGTGAAGCTTTCTTT. It encodes CGSSPMLQRGEAFF.

This clonotype was detected only a few times. The chain uses TRBV30 and TRBJ2-5, with TRBD1 matching 9 bases. V lost 7 bases and J lost 4; bases outside the gene matches: 7. Germline V gives CDR1 GTSNPN, CDR2 SVGIG (reference sequence). The CDR3 has 13 residues. The CDR3 region has the DNA TGTGCCTCTTCCTTACAGGGGGCAGAGACCCAGTACTTC. This gives the protein CASSLQGAETQYF. Looking up the rest from reference TRBV30 and TRBJ2-5 gives the full variable domain: SQTIHQWPATLVQPVGSPLSLECTVEGTSNPNLYWYRQAAGRGLQLLFYSVGIGQISSEVPQNLSASRPQDRQFILSSKKLLLSDSGFYLCASSLQGAETQYFGPGTRLLVL.

This clonotype appeared many times. At one boundary the junction diverges from the germline segment, which might be a read error. The chain is built from TRBV2 and TRBJ1-3; D call uncertain. The CDR3 is 12 amino acids. From germline, CDR1 is SNHLY and CDR2 FYNNEI. The CDR3 loop reads CASSEEGNTIYF. CDR3 bases: TGCGCCAGCAGTGAAGAGGGAAACACCATATATTTT.

This clonotype was counted at least ten times. The chain joins TRBV7-3 to TRBJ1-2; D ambiguous. The germline CDR1 and CDR2 sequences are SGHTA and FQGTGA. The CDR3 extends over 13 amino acids. The V end was cut by 5 bases, the J end by 8 bases, with 15 bases between. The CDR3 region is CASSPRLGEGYTF. Here the CDR3 DNA reads TGTGCCAGCAGCCCTCGGTTGGGAGAGGGCTACACCTTC.

This clonotype has ten or more counts. This chain joins TRBV19 and TRBJ1-1; tentatively, D is TRBD1 (5 bases). This CDR3 spans 15 amino acids. The V end was cut by 0 bases, the J end by 7 bases, with 15 bases between. Germline-derived CDR1 and CDR2 are LNHDA and SQIVND (reference sequence). CDR3 in DNA: TGTGCCAGTAGTATAGATCCGACAGCTCAACTTGAAGCTTTCTTT. It encodes CASSIDPTAQLEAFF.

This clonotype was seen once. CDR3 in DNA: TGTGCCAGCAGTTTAAGAGGCGGGACCTCGGATACGCAGTATTTT. Amino acid sequence: CASSLRGGTSDTQYF. This rearrangement joins TRBV12-3 or TRBV12-4 to TRBJ2-3, with a possible D match to TRBD2 (6 bases). The CDR3 is made up of 15 amino acids. Between the trimmed V and J ends, which lost 2 bases and 6 bases, there was a span of 15 bases.

The rearrangement uses TRBV6-2 or TRBV6-3 and TRBJ2-5, with 9 bases matching TRBD2. The CDR3 covers 15 residues. V lost 4 bases, J lost 5 bases, and 8 bases stayed unmatched. Germline V gives CDR1 MNHEY, CDR2 SVGEGT. The CDR3 loop reads CASSSQSGRRETQYF. CDR3 in DNA: TGTGCCAGCAGTTCCCAGAGCGGGAGGAGGGAGACCCAGTACTTC.

This clonotype was observed a single time. No conserved phenylalanine or tryptophan ends this CDR3, so it is likely a read error. No DNA is shown, since the ends of the CDR3 on it are uncertain; the CDR3 is the one TCRdb lists. The chain joins TRBV7-2 to TRBJ1-1; TRBD1 is the table's D call and was not checked against the DNA. From its first to its last residue, the CDR3 has 10 amino acids. Germline loops: CDR1 SGHTA, CDR2 FQGNSA. CDR3 region: CASSQSWARG.

Details on this clonotype: One junction end disagrees with the germline gene, perhaps due to a read error. J is TRBJ1-2 and V is TRBV5-1; no definite D call. The CDR3 has 17 amino acids. Per germline, CDR1 SGHRS and CDR2 YFSETQ. CDR3 nucleotide sequence: TGTGCCAGCAGCTTAGGCGCCACTAGCGGGATCGGCTATGGCTACACCTTC. Translation: CASSLGATSGIGYGYTF.

This clonotype occurred many times. The J gene is TRBJ1-1, the V gene TRBV6-6, with D possibly being TRBD1 (6 bases). With 5 bases removed from V and 0 bases from J, the gap between germline ends came to 10 bases. CDR1 and CDR2 (germline): MNHNY, SVGAGI (reference sequence). The CDR3 is 14 amino acids. The chain's CDR3 is CASSITGMNTEAFF. The CDR3 DNA reads as TGTGCCAGCAGTATAACAGGGATGAACACTGAAGCTTTCTTT.

This clonotype was seen a handful of times. The V gene is TRBV6-5, the J gene TRBJ2-7; 11 bases agree with TRBD2. CDR1 is MNHEY and CDR2 is SVGAGI in the germline V gene. This CDR3 has 15 amino acids. The V segment lost 4 bases and the J segment 5 bases; nucleotides outside the gene matches: 7. This chain's CDR3 is CASSLIAGGFDEQYF. The CDR3 nucleotides read TGTGCCAGCAGTTTGATAGCGGGAGGGTTCGACGAGCAGTACTTC.

This clonotype was seen more than once but under ten times. The rearrangement links TRBV20-1 to TRBJ2-2, with 11 bases identical to TRBD2. V gave up 3 bases and J gave up 9 bases; unmatched junction bases: 9. The CDR3 spans 15 residues. Germline V gene data show CDR1 as DFQATT and CDR2 as SNEGSKA (reference sequence). CDR3: CSARGLAGGTRELFF. The CDR3 DNA is TGCAGTGCTAGGGGGCTAGCGGGAGGAACCAGGGAGCTGTTTTTT.

The CDR3 is CASSLATRGGLYGYTF. CDR3 in DNA: TGTGCCAGCAGCTTAGCGACCAGGGGAGGTCTCTATGGCTACACCTTC. The rearrangement links TRBV7-6 to TRBJ1-2; D is perhaps TRBD1 (6 bases). Per the germline V gene, CDR1 is SGHVS and CDR2 is FNYEAQ. Trimming took 0 bases from V and 4 from J, leaving 15 bases between them. This CDR3 spans 16 amino acids.

This clonotype was observed at least ten times. The CDR3 is CASSLASPETQYF. Written as DNA, the CDR3 is TGCGCCAGCAGCCTGGCGTCCCCAGAGACCCAGTACTTC. The V call is TRBV4-1, the J call TRBJ2-5; D gene ambiguous. The CDR3 contains 13 residues. CDR1 is MGHRA and CDR2 is YSYEKL in the germline V gene. Trimming removed 4 bases at V and 4 bases at J, with 10 bases between.